Presented here are 17 T cell receptor beta chains from one specimen sequenced in a study of cytomegalovirus exposure and HLA in healthy donors (dated by TCRdb to about 2017). The library was generated by the immunoSEQ multiplex PCR assay. The immuneACCESS repertoire file appears here via TCRdb, limited to in-frame rearrangements. These files lack a portion of the clones; in checked studies, under half of the deficit traces to unresolved V genes, and the cause of the others is not known. This sample has 200,000 to 250,000 clones in its table, and roughly 88% of those were observed once. Roughly 3% of the sample is held by the ten biggest clonotypes. The source material was PBMCs. The receptors were gathered from a woman in her late teens or twenties in good health and CMV-seronegative.

This chain links TRBV5-1 with TRBJ1-3; maybe TRBD1 (6 bases). CDR3 length: 15 amino acids. Per germline, CDR1 SGHRS and CDR2 YFSETQ. Trimming pared 1 base from V and 8 bases from J, leaving 16 bases between. Here the CDR3 DNA reads TGCGCCAGCAGCTTGCGGCAGGGGCTGAGAGACACCATATATTTT. This translates into CASSLRQGLRDTIYF.

The chain combines TRBV10-2 with TRBJ2-7, with a tentative D call TRBD1 (6 bases). The CDR3 totals 15 residues. The germline V gene has CDR1 WSHSY and CDR2 SAAADI. V was shortened by 4 bases and J by 0 bases, with 13 bases between the two germline ends. CDR3: CASSGQDSSSYEQYF. For the CDR3, the DNA is TGCGCCAGCAGTGGACAGGATTCGAGCTCCTACGAGCAGTACTTC.

The rearrangement joins TRBV19 to TRBJ2-1; weak D call: TRBD2 (5 bases). The germline CDR1 and CDR2 sequences are LNHDA and SQIVND (reference sequence). CDR3 length: 13 amino acids. V was trimmed by 3 bases and J by 6 bases, leaving 9 bases between them. CDR3 loop: CASSISGFNEQFF. The CDR3 DNA reads TGTGCCAGTAGTATTTCGGGGTTCAATGAGCAGTTCTTC.

The J gene is TRBJ2-7, the V gene TRBV28, with a weak D call TRBD1 (5 bases). V was pared by 2 bases and J by 6 bases, with 14 bases between. The CDR3 is 14 amino acids. In germline, CDR1 is MDHEN, CDR2 SYDVKM. The CDR3 sequence: CASSLTGTGAEQYF. As DNA, the CDR3 is TGTGCCAGCAGTTTAACAGGCACTGGGGCCGAGCAGTACTTC.

V usage is TRBV2 and J usage is TRBJ2-7, with 13 bases identical to TRBD2. CDR1 is SNHLY, CDR2 FYNNEI, per germline. This CDR3 contains 15 residues. Trimming cost V 6 bases and J 2 bases; bases outside gene matches: 4. CDR3 loop: CASRRTSGSPYEQYF. The CDR3 DNA sequence: TGTGCCAGCAGACGGACTAGCGGGAGCCCCTACGAGCAGTACTTC.

This clone ranks as large. The V and J genes are TRBV10-2 and TRBJ2-5; weak D call: TRBD2 (6 bases). CDR3 size: 13 residues. The germline gives CDR1 WSHSY, CDR2 SAAADI. V gave up 8 bases and J gave up 4 bases, with 14 bases separating them. This chain's CDR3 is CASGRREPETQYF. The CDR3 DNA is TGCGCCAGCGGCAGGAGGGAGCCAGAGACCCAGTACTTC.

The V and J genes are TRBV9 and TRBJ2-3; 9 bases are shared with TRBD2. The CDR3 is 14 amino acids. Per the germline V gene, CDR1 is SGDLS and CDR2 is YYNGEE. The V and J ends lost 5 bases and 5 bases, in that order; junction bases with no gene match: 6. The CDR3 region is CASSLAGSEDTQYF. CDR3 DNA sequence: TGTGCCAGCAGTCTAGCGGGATCGGAAGATACGCAGTATTTT.

The gene calls are TRBV7-9 and TRBJ1-2, with 11 positions matching TRBD1. Trimming cost V 5 bases and J 3 bases; bases outside gene matches: 5. The CDR3 is 15 amino acids. Germline CDR1 reads SEHNR; CDR2 reads FQNEAQ (reference sequence). CDR3 region: CASSLGQGADYGYTF. Written as DNA, the CDR3 is TGTGCCAGCAGCCTAGGACAGGGGGCTGACTATGGCTACACCTTC.

V usage is TRBV28 and J usage is TRBJ2-7; maybe TRBD1 (6 bases). Germline V lookup: CDR1 MDHEN, CDR2 SYDVKM. The V end lost 3 bases, the J end lost 0 bases, and 18 bases lay between the germline ends. This CDR3 comprises 17 residues. The CDR3 sequence is CASSFGDPGVFSYEQYF. The CDR3 nucleotides read TGTGCCAGCAGTTTTGGGGATCCAGGGGTCTTCTCCTACGAGCAGTACTTC.

This clone was seen a few times. The chain has TRBV2 and TRBJ2-3; no firm D call. Between the trimmed V and J ends, which lost 8 bases and 3 bases, there was a span of 9 bases. Germline CDR1 reads SNHLY; CDR2 reads FYNNEI. The CDR3 has 12 residues. CDR3 DNA sequence: TGTGCCAGCTTCTCGACTACAGATACGCAGTATTTT. Protein: CASFSTTDTQYF.

The chain joins TRBV11-2 to TRBJ1-4, with D perhaps matching TRBD1 (5 bases). Germline V gives CDR1 SGHAT, CDR2 FQNNGV. V was trimmed by 1 base and J by 7 bases, leaving 10 bases between them. The CDR3 has 14 residues. CDR3 protein: CASSLVGGSEKLFF. CDR3 nucleotide sequence: TGTGCCAGCAGCTTAGTCGGGGGATCTGAAAAACTGTTTTTT.

This clone was found once. The V and J genes are TRBV5-7 and TRBJ2-5; D call uncertain. TRBV5-7 is annotated as an ORF whose role is uncertain. The V and J ends lost 4 bases and 2 bases respectively, with 18 bases between them. The CDR3 totals 16 residues. The CDR3 coding sequence is TGTGCCAGCAGCCCTGCGAACGGGTCACTACAAGAGACCCAGTACTTC. It codes for CASSPANGSLQETQYF.

This clone was seen once. The chain couples TRBV27 to TRBJ2-5, with D possibly matching TRBD1 (6 bases). Trimming took 4 bases from V and 2 from J, leaving 11 bases between them. Germline CDR1 reads MNHEY; CDR2 reads SMNVEV (reference sequence). The CDR3 is 14 amino acids. This CDR3 reads CASSSSGAQETQYF. The CDR3 DNA reads as TGTGCCAGCAGTTCTTCAGGGGCACAAGAGACCCAGTACTTC.

The J gene is TRBJ2-7, the V gene TRBV30, with D tentatively TRBD1 (6 bases). Germline V gene data show CDR1 as GTSNPN and CDR2 as SVGIG (reference sequence). With 5 bases removed from V and 6 bases from J, the gap between germline ends came to 17 bases. The CDR3 runs 13 residues. CDR3 protein: CAWGRTASREQYF. CDR3 nucleotide sequence: TGTGCCTGGGGCAGGACAGCCTCCCGCGAGCAGTACTTC.

This clone was seen just once. The V gene is TRBV2, the J gene TRBJ1-3; a possible D gene is TRBD1 (5 bases). The CDR3 is 14 amino acids. The germline V gene encodes CDR1 SNHLY and CDR2 FYNNEI. Trimming took off 4 bases at V and 4 bases at J, with 11 bases between the two ends. The CDR3 here is CASSADSSGNTIYF. As DNA, the CDR3 is TGTGCCAGCAGTGCCGACAGTTCCGGAAACACCATATATTTT.

The chain couples TRBV7-2 to TRBJ1-5; tentatively, D is TRBD1 (5 bases). The CDR3 is 13 residues long. CDR1 SGHTA and CDR2 FQGNSA come from the germline V gene. V was clipped by 6 bases and J by 6 bases, with 12 bases between them. CDR3 sequence (DNA): TGTGCCAGCAGTACAGGTATAAGTCAGCCCCAGCATTTT. It yields the protein CASSTGISQPQHF.

This chain links TRBV4-1 with TRBJ1-1; D is ambiguous. V was trimmed by 0 bases and J by 3 bases, leaving 20 bases between them. CDR1 and CDR2 from the germline V gene are MGHRA and YSYEKL. The CDR3 length is 18 residues. CDR3 sequence (DNA): TGCGCCAGCAGCCAAGAGTTCAGAGTAGCCCGAAAGTACACTGAAGCTTTCTTT. Its translation is CASSQEFRVARKYTEAFF.